This TCR beta chain was observed in a study of blood T cell repertoires in COVID-19. The V gene end was trimmed by 4 bases and the J gene end by 5 bases; junction bases not matched to a gene: 12. CDR1 is SGDLS, CDR2 YYNGEE, per germline. This CDR3 contains 16 residues. This clone was detected only once. Profiling relied on immunoSEQ multiplex PCR, and the TCRdb table lists in-frame clones only, not all of them. The table lists over 450,000 clones, approximately 91% of them singletons. The specimen sequenced was peripheral blood. The source of this sequence is a woman between 45 and 65 years old with COVID-19, enrolled during active disease. The gene calls are TRBV9 and TRBJ2-3; 8 bases are shared with TRBD1. The CDR3 nucleotides are TGTGCCAGCAGCTCAATACCCGGACAGGGACGAGATACGCAGTATTTT. Its protein is CASSSIPGQGRDTQYF.